A selection of T cell receptor beta chains follows, all from one sample in a study of cytomegalovirus exposure and HLA in healthy donors. Clones were read by immunoSEQ multiplex PCR, and TCRdb kept only the in-frame ones, dropping some. The sample consists of 98,000 or so clones, over 9.5% of them appearing once. The specimen sequenced was PBMCs. The receptors originated from a man aged 40-49 years in good health and CMV-seropositive. Both conserved end residues are part of each CDR3.

16	TRBV28	TRBJ1-2	CASRLQLGQGDYGYTF
16	TRBV27	TRBJ2-3	CASSSLAGVRTDTQYF
15	TRBV5-5	TRBJ1-2	CASSITGTGNYGYTF
17	TRBV4-2	TRBJ2-3	CASSQEVPSERTDTQYF
17	TRBV5-1	TRBJ2-1	CASSLPTLAGANNEQFF
13	TRBV10-3	TRBJ2-5	CATKTESQETQYF
13	TRBV11-3	TRBJ2-1	CASSSSTFNEQFF
14	TRBV5-1	TRBJ1-4	CATKLGTTNEKLFF
14	TRBV28	TRBJ2-7	CASSLLAGAYEQYF
13	TRBV15	TRBJ1-4	CATNSPNNEKLFF
15	TRBV9	TRBJ2-7	CASSETSGSSYEQYF
12	TRBV6-5	TRBJ1-2	CASSYSSYGYTF
16	TRBV4-3	TRBJ2-3	CASSRKREEYPDTQYF
13	TRBV7-9	TRBJ2-1	CASSQGAENEQFF
13	TRBV28	TRBJ1-3	CASTQSSGNTIYF
15	TRBV4-3	TRBJ2-3	CASSQDLDYTDTQYF
14	TRBV27	TRBJ1-2	CASSILGTGAGYTF
16	TRBV27	TRBJ2-3	CASSSPLRGRSDTQYF
17	TRBV27	TRBJ2-7	CASSVRTSGMGPYEQYF
14	TRBV2	TRBJ2-4	CASMRESVKNIQYF
12	TRBV6-5	TRBJ2-1	CASSAFSGEQFF
14	TRBV2	TRBJ1-3	CASSLQGILNTIYF
13	TRBV11-1	TRBJ2-1	CASSLYPLGEQFF
14	TRBV9	TRBJ2-5	CASSGGTVQETQYF
11	TRBV20-1	TRBJ2-7	CSAREGWEQYF
14	TRBV19	TRBJ2-1	CASSISHQYNEQFF